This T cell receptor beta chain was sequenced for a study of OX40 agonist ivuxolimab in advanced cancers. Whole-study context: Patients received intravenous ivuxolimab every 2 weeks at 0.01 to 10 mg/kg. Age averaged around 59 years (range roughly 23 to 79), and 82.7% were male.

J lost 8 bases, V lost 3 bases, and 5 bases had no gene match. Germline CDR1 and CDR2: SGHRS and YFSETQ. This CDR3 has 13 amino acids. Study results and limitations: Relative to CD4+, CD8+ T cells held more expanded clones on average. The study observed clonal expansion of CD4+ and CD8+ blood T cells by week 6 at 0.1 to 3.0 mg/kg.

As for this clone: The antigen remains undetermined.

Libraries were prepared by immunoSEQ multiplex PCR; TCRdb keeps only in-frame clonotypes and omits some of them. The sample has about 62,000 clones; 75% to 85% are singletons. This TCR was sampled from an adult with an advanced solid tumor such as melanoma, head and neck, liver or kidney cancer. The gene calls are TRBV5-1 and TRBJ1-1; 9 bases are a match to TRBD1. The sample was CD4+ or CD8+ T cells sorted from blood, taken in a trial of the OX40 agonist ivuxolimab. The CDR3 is CASSSGQGPEAFF. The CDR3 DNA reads TGCGCCAGCAGCTCGGGACAGGGACCCGAAGCTTTCTTT.